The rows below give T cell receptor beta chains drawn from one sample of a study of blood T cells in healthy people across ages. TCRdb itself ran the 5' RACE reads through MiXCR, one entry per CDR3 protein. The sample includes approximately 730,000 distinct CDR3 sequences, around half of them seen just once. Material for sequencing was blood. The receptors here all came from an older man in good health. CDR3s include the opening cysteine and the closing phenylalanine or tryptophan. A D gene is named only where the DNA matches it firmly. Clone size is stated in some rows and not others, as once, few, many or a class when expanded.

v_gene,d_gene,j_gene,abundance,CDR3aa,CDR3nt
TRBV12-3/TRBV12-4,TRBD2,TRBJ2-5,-,CASSPLGVGGPETQYF,TGTGCCAGCAGTCCCCTTGGTGTGGGAGGGCCGGAGACCCAGTACTTC
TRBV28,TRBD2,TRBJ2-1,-,CASSLEGLAGRYNEQFF,TGTGCCAGCAGCCTAGAAGGCCTAGCGGGACGCTACAATGAGCAGTTCTTC
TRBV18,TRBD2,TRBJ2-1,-,CASSPRAGGGNEQFF,TGTGCCAGCTCACCACGAGCGGGAGGGGGCAATGAGCAGTTCTTC
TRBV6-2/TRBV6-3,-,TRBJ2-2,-,CASGYHVTGELFF,TGTGCCAGCGGCTACCACGTCACCGGGGAGCTGTTTTTT
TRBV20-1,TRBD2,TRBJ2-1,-,CSAPSLTSGLLNEQFF,TGCAGTGCTCCTAGCCTGACTAGCGGACTACTTAATGAGCAGTTCTTC
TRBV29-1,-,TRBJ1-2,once,CSVEDPQGREGYTF,TGCAGCGTTGAAGATCCCCAGGGGAGGGAAGGCTACACCTTC
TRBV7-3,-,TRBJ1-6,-,CASSLTPSYSPLHF,TGTGCCAGCAGCTTAACGCCGTCCTATTCACCCCTCCACTTT
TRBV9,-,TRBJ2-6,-,CASSVDGPLNWTAKLGANVLTF,TGTGCCAGCAGCGTAGATGGCCCGCTTAATTGGACAGCCAAACTGGGAGCCAACGTCCTGACTTTC
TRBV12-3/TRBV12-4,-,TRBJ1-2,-,CASSSDRFNGYTF,TGTGCCAGCAGTTCCGACCGCTTCAATGGCTACACCTTC
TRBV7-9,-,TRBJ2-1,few,CASSIRQVGNEQFF,TGTGCCAGCAGCATCAGACAAGTTGGGAATGAGCAGTTCTTC
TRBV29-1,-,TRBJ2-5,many,CSVIGLQETQYF,TGCAGCGTTATCGGGCTTCAAGAGACCCAGTACTTC
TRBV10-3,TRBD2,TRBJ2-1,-,CAIIPGSGSLDEQFF,TGTGCCATCATCCCGGGTAGCGGGAGTTTGGATGAGCAGTTCTTC
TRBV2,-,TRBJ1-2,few,CASTASNYGYTF,TGTGCCAGCACTGCCAGTAACTATGGCTACACCTTC
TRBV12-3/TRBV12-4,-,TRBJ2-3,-,CASTQEEGTDTQYF,TGTGCCAGCACCCAAGAGGAGGGTACGGATACGCAGTATTTT
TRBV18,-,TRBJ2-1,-,CASSSIAGNSYNEQFF,TGTGCCAGCTCAAGTATCGCGGGAAACTCCTACAATGAGCAGTTCTTC
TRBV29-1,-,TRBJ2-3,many,CSVVHRRSNTQYF,TGCAGCGTTGTCCACAGGAGATCCAATACGCAGTATTTT
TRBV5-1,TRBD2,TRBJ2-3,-,CASSPGTSGTADTQYF,TGCGCCAGCAGCCCCGGGACTAGCGGGACCGCAGATACGCAGTATTTT
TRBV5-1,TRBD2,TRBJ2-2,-,CASSLASSGVHTGELFF,TGCGCCAGCAGCTTGGCGTCGAGCGGGGTCCACACCGGGGAGCTGTTTTTT
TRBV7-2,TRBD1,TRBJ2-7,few,CASSWAEQGSYTYEQYF,TGTGCCAGCAGCTGGGCCGAACAGGGGAGCTATACCTACGAGCAGTACTTC
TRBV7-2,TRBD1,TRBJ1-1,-,CASSLGGRGRSTEAFF,TGTGCCAGCAGCTTAGGAGGCAGGGGGCGGAGCACTGAAGCTTTCTTT
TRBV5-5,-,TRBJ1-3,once,CASSLDGVSGNTIYF,TGTGCCAGCAGCTTGGATGGCGTCTCTGGAAACACCATATATTTT